This T cell receptor (beta chain) was sequenced during a study of CD8+ T cells in alopecia areata (dated by TCRdb to between 2018 and 2020). With regard to the full study: The treated patients took part in an open-label pilot trial in which moderate-to-severe alopecia areata was treated with oral tofacitinib at 5 to 10 mg twice daily. Patients received tofacitinib for 6 to 18 months and were then followed off drug for 6 months to check for delayed response and recurrence. In treated patients, disease severity was measured using the SALT score, which gives the percentage of scalp surface area affected. The study used high-throughput TCRbeta sequencing to examine T cell clonal expansion in alopecia areata, in both the C3H/HeJ mouse model and human patients. In humans, TCRbeta sequencing was performed on scalp tissue and on sorted CD4+ and CD8+ peripheral blood T cells from healthy controls and from patients with patchy or totalis/universalis alopecia areata. Biopsies were taken from tofacitinib-treated patients at baseline and at 4 and 24 weeks of treatment, and a later scalp biopsy was taken in several of the tofacitinib-treated patients. Scalp clonality was compared among normal scalp (n=4), patchy alopecia areata scalp (n=8), and alopecia totalis/universalis scalp (n=8). RNA was obtained with the PAXgene miRNA kit for fixed scalp, the miRNeasy kit for PBMCs, and the RNeasy kit for mouse skin. TCRbeta CDR3 regions were amplified by immunoSEQ multiplex PCR using 35 Vbeta forward and 13 Jbeta reverse primers. General conclusions and limits of the study: TCR sequences shared between patients were less clear than in mice, possibly partly because of HLA diversity in the patient population. Scalp clonality and the number of expanded CD8+ clones among the top 100 scalp clones were significantly decreased by tofacitinib. Unlike mouse skin, which is dominated by gammadelta T cells, normal human skin has resident alphabeta T cells that are also sequenced, and this complicates analysis of the scalp TCR repertoire. Higher clonality and more expanded CD8+ clones were observed in lesional scalp than in normal scalp, particularly in alopecia totalis/universalis, a finding suggestive of antigenic drive. Many expanded lesional clones persisted in scalp and blood during tofacitinib treatment, which may partly explain relapse after stopping treatment. Because the treated cohort was small and included a single nonresponder, larger studies are needed to assess links between baseline CD8+ expansion and response.

Its CDR3 holds 10 amino acids, cysteine through phenylalanine. Of the read, only the CDR3 DNA is kept; its 30 bases are in frame from base 1. CDR1 and CDR2, looked up from the germline V gene, are SQVTM and ANQGSEA. V and J are truncated by 6 bases and 6 bases respectively, leaving an intervening sequence of 8 bases. Library prep was done by the immunoSEQ multiplex PCR assay. To provide template for TCR sequencing, every sample had RNA extracted and reverse transcribed into cDNA. SuperScript III was used to make first-strand cDNA, primed with a 2:1 mix of oligo-dT and random hexamers. A synthetic immune receptor repertoire was used to measure amplification bias, and any remaining bias was corrected computationally. The original pipeline was this. Raw reads were preprocessed for error removal, and CDR3 was defined according to IMGT conventions as running from the conserved cysteine to phenylalanine. Clonality was computed as 1 minus the Shannon entropy, with the entropy normalized by log2 of the number of productive unique TCRs. Whether each scalp clone was CD4 or CD8 was inferred by checking scalp TCRbeta sequences against the CD4 and CD8 repertoires from sorted blood. TCRdb carries this immuneACCESS record with in-frame sequences only. Its versions omit some clonotypes, under half of them owing to an unresolved V gene in the studies checked, with the rest unexplained. For V, J and clone size, that table is used; D and trimming come from the DNA. The sample includes more than 110,000 clones, with around half observed a single time. The ten top clones hold approximately 16% of the sample.

As to this clone: What this receptor recognizes is not known. Within one base of it there is no much larger clone, and no base qualities were kept.

Read against the paper, the sample's time point label means: more than 3 weeks on oral tofacitinib. The treatment or condition label on this specimen signifies: oral pan-JAK inhibitor, 5-10 mg twice daily. From alopecia areata patients, peripheral blood was collected along with lesional scalp punch biopsies. PBMCs were isolated by density centrifugation and stained for CD3, CD4 and CD8, after which CD4+ and CD8+ T cells were sorted on a FACSAria. This specimen was CD8+ T cells sorted from blood, taken at week 4, from a patient treated with tofacitinib. This receptor was taken from a human donor with alopecia areata. The V and J segments used are TRBV29-1 and TRBJ1-1; the D gene remains uncertain. The CDR3 in this case is CSVEAPEAFF. The nucleotides are TGCAGCGTCGAGGCCCCTGAAGCTTTCTTT.